This T cell receptor beta chain stems from a study of blood T cell repertoires in COVID-19. Overall study: Acute and convalescent COVID-19 specimens originated in the United States, Italy and Spain. The cDNA or gDNA used as material had been derived from T cells, B-cell-depleted T cells, or PBMCs.

Source study methods: Researchers report that nucleated cell counts were estimated from reference gene primer amplification. Measured with immunoSEQ multiplex PCR; TCRdb has only the in-frame clones, and not every one. That table supplies the V and J calls and clone size; D and trimming were determined from the DNA. This table holds about 210,000 clones, around four fifths found once. This clone was seen only a few times. This CDR3 has 16 residues. The V gene's germline CDR1 is LNHDA and CDR2 SQIVND (reference sequence). Between the trimmed V and J ends, which lost 5 bases and 5 bases, there was a span of 21 bases.

The chain recombines TRBV19 with TRBJ2-5; a possible D gene is TRBD1 (6 bases). Sequences were obtained from peripheral blood. This TCR derives from a woman aged 45-65 years with active or convalescent COVID-19. CDR3 residues: CASSLQGTARQETQYF. The CDR3, as DNA: TGTGCCAGTAGTCTCCAGGGGACCGCGCGACAGGAGACCCAGTACTTC.